This T cell receptor beta chain was found in a study of Tregs in tolerant kidney transplant recipients. Trimming left V 1 base short and J 11 bases short, with 17 bases between. Germline loops: CDR1 MDHEN, CDR2 SYDVKM. The CDR3 length is 14 residues. The study, taken as a whole, reports: Some patients' samples used different primers over time, so nucleotide sequences weren't comparable.

The table came from immunoSEQ multiplex PCR; TCRdb's copy has only in-frame clones and leaves some out. The sample holds 60,000 to 75,000 clones, approximately 83% seen once. CD4+CD25+CD127- Tregs, CD4+CD25- non-Tregs, CD4 and CD8 cells were sorted. Concerning this clone: Its antigen is undetermined.

This clonotype was obtained from a human donor who received a combined kidney and bone marrow transplant. The chain has TRBV28 and TRBJ1-1; tentatively, D is TRBD1 (5 bases). The specimen was Tregs from blood, collected before the transplant. DNA for the CDR3: TGTGCCAGCAGTTTATTTACAGGCAGCGCAGGCGCTTTCTTT. Protein sequence: CASSLFTGSAGAFF.